Below, 15 T cell receptor beta chains from the same sample are listed, as sequenced in a study of identical twins. TCRdb fed the 5' RACE reads into MiXCR, producing one record per CDR3 protein. Of a few hundred thousand distinct CDR3 sequences listed, 9% to 10% are singletons. The same specimen was also included in a second study, on yellow fever vaccine responses in identical twins.

What was sequenced was PBMCs. These receptors originate from a woman aged 18-29 years in good health.

Ten or more counts support this clonotype. The junction departs from germline at one end; a sequencing error may be responsible. The chain couples TRBV7-9 to TRBJ2-7; 8 positions agree with TRBD1. Germline CDR1 is SEHNR and CDR2 is FQNEAQ (reference sequence). The CDR3 loop spans 12 amino acids. The CDR3 loop is CASSKGDRSLLF. The CDR3 DNA is TGTGCCAGCAGCAAAGGGGACAGGTCTCTCCTATTC.

This clonotype was seen many times. The rearrangement links TRBV4-1 to TRBJ2-7; maybe TRBD1 (6 bases). V was trimmed by 4 bases and J by 5 bases, leaving 21 bases between them. Germline V gene lookup returns CDR1 MGHRA and CDR2 YSYEKL. The CDR3 is made up of 16 amino acids. The CDR3 coding sequence is TGCGCCAGCAGCCCTAGCTGGGGGCGTCTTCCCCACGAGCAGTACTTC. This encodes CASSPSWGRLPHEQYF.

In this sample, this clonotype turned up a few times. V gene TRBV2 combines with J gene TRBJ2-3; 8 bases align to TRBD2. J was trimmed by 2 bases and V by 6 bases; bases with no gene match: 4. Germline V gene sequence: CDR1 SNHLY, CDR2 FYNNEI. The CDR3 loop spans 14 amino acids. In DNA, the CDR3 is TGTGCCAGCAGACTAGCGGAACACACAGATACGCAGTATTTT. This codes for CASRLAEHTDTQYF.

The rearrangement uses TRBV12-3 or TRBV12-4 and TRBJ1-5, with unresolved D. Trimming took 3 bases from V and 4 from J, leaving 16 bases between them. The CDR3 consists of 16 residues. CDR3 coding DNA: TGTGCCAGCAGTTTTCTTTTACGGGGAATTAATCAGCCCCAGCATTTT. This gives the protein CASSFLLRGINQPQHF.

The CDR3 sequence: CASTYGGTGGYYEQYF. Here the CDR3 DNA reads TGTGCCAGCACCTACGGCGGCACAGGGGGTTACTACGAGCAGTACTTC. The rearrangement links TRBV7-8 to TRBJ2-7; the match to TRBD1 covers 8 bases. CDR3 length: 16 residues. The junction had 14 bases not matched to a gene; V was cut back by 7 bases and J by 3 bases. CDR1 SGHVS and CDR2 FQNEAQ come from the germline V gene.

This clonotype was seen more than once but under ten times. This rearrangement joins TRBV7-2 to TRBJ2-1, with 8 bases matching TRBD1. The CDR3 runs 15 residues. Germline V gene sequence: CDR1 SGHTA, CDR2 FQGNSA. J gave up 9 bases and V 3 bases, and 10 bases lay outside the gene matches. CDR3 DNA sequence: TGTGCCAGCAGCTTCACCCCCCAGGGGGCTCTTGAGCAGTTCTTC. Residues: CASSFTPQGALEQFF. The full variable domain, with the rest looked up from reference TRBV7-2 and TRBJ2-1, is GAGVSQSPSNKVTEKGKDVELRCDPISGHTALYWYRQSLGQGLEFLIYFQGNSAPDKSGLPSDRFSAERTGGSVSTLTIQRTQQEDSAVYLCASSFTPQGALEQFFGPGTRLTVL.

The J gene is TRBJ2-2, the V gene TRBV4-2; the match to TRBD2 covers 9 bases. The CDR3 sequence is 20 residues long. V dropped 4 bases and J dropped 1; count of bases not matched to a gene: 16. Per the germline V gene, CDR1 is LGHNA and CDR2 is YNFKEQ. The CDR3 protein is CASSRRRSREGLLNTGELFF. In DNA, the CDR3 is TGTGCCAGCAGCCGCCGCCGCTCGCGGGAGGGCCTATTGAACACCGGGGAGCTGTTTTTT.

This clonotype was seen a few times. The gene calls are TRBV3-1 and TRBJ2-1; 14 bases fit TRBD2. The CDR3 is 19 amino acids. With V trimmed by 3 bases and J by 4 bases, 11 bases remained unmatched. The germline CDR1 and CDR2 sequences are LGHDT and YNNKEL (reference sequence). This chain's CDR3 is CASSQPGLAGERPYNEQFF. The CDR3 DNA reads TGTGCCAGCAGCCAGCCGGGACTAGCGGGAGAAAGACCGTACAATGAGCAGTTCTTC.

Only a few counts were recorded for this clonotype. The gene calls are TRBV10-3 and TRBJ2-7; a possible D gene is TRBD2 (6 bases). Deletions cut 6 bases from V and 0 bases from J, with 15 bases between. This CDR3 has 15 residues. Germline lookup yields CDR1 ENHRY and CDR2 SYGVKD. The CDR3 here is CAIRGGVPLSYEQYF. The CDR3 DNA sequence: TGTGCCATCAGGGGGGGAGTGCCCCTCTCCTACGAGCAGTACTTC.

This clonotype was seen many times. The rearrangement links TRBV4-3 to TRBJ2-1, with 9 bases lining up with TRBD2. Germline trimming cut 0 bases from V and 3 bases from J; bases unmatched to any gene: 6. The CDR3 runs to 17 residues. Per the germline V gene, CDR1 is LGHNA and CDR2 is YSLEER. As DNA, the CDR3 is TGCGCCAGCAGCCAAGATCCGAGGACTAGCGTCTACAATGAGCAGTTCTTC. Protein sequence: CASSQDPRTSVYNEQFF.

Comments on this clonotype: This clone may be a read error of a much larger clone one base away. The J gene is TRBJ2-2, the V gene TRBV5-1, with a weak D call TRBD2 (5 bases). Germline assignment: CDR1 SGHRS and CDR2 YFSETQ. The CDR3 consists of 14 residues. CDR3 amino acids: CASSFEGQTGELYF. DNA for the CDR3: TGCGCCAGCAGCTTTGAGGGTCAAACCGGGGAGCTGTATTTT.

This clonotype has just a few counts. The chain is built from TRBV2 and TRBJ2-1; TRBD1 matches at 7 bases. V was clipped by 8 bases and J by 3 bases; unmatched bases: 10. Germline V CDR1 and CDR2: SNHLY, FYNNEI. The CDR3 covers 15 residues. CDR3 in amino acids: CASYRGRAVYNEQFF. For the CDR3, the DNA is TGTGCCAGCTACAGGGGTAGGGCTGTCTACAATGAGCAGTTCTTC.

This clonotype was seen a few times. The chain recombines TRBV5-1 with TRBJ2-7, with 8 bases identical to TRBD1. The germline gives CDR1 SGHRS, CDR2 YFSETQ. V was clipped by 4 bases and J by 6 bases; unmatched bases: 9. This CDR3 is 14 amino acids long. CDR3: CASSPLTGVGEQYF. The CDR3 nucleotides are TGCGCCAGCAGCCCCCTGACAGGGGTAGGCGAGCAGTACTTC.

This clonotype has a count of ten or more. The V and J genes are TRBV4-3 and TRBJ2-7, with D maybe TRBD1 (6 bases). CDR3 length: 15 residues. Germline V lookup: CDR1 LGHNA, CDR2 YSLEER. The V and J ends lost 3 bases and 2 bases respectively, with 14 bases between them. DNA of the CDR3: TGCGCCAGCAGCCATGGGGCGACAGGCGCCTACGAGCAGTACTTC. Translated, it gives CASSHGATGAYEQYF.

This clonotype appeared many times. The chain has TRBV12-3 or TRBV12-4 and TRBJ2-3, with a weak D call TRBD2 (6 bases). The CDR3 spans 16 residues. V was trimmed by 0 bases and J by 5 bases, leaving 15 bases between them. The CDR3 loop reads CASSLALMGGIDTQYF. DNA for the CDR3: TGTGCCAGCAGTTTAGCGCTAATGGGGGGAATAGATACGCAGTATTTT.